Each of the 10 T cell receptor beta chains below was sequenced from the same sample in a study of Ad26.COV2.S vaccination and SARS-CoV-2 variants. Described treatment: about 20 received Ad26.COV2.S at low or high dose, single or two shots; 5 received placebo; per-sample allocation not given. Collection of samples fell on day 63 after the first vaccine or placebo injection. Here immunoSEQ multiplex PCR was the method, and the copy in TCRdb shows in-frame clones only, minus some. The repertoire holds roughly 510,000 clones, with roughly 87% as singletons. The sequencing used peripheral blood, collected in a trial of Ad26.COV2.S vaccine versus placebo. These receptors came from a person aged 18-65 years who received the Ad26.COV2.S COVID-19 vaccine or a placebo.

This sequence joins TRBV5-4 and TRBJ2-7, with D possibly matching TRBD2 (6 bases). Germline values: CDR1 SGHNT, CDR2 YYREEE (reference sequence). CDR3 length: 14 residues. Trimming took 1 base from V and 4 from J, leaving 12 bases between them. CDR3 in amino acids: CASSLNPGVYEQYF. For the CDR3, the DNA is TGTGCCAGCAGCTTGAACCCGGGAGTATACGAGCAGTACTTC. The whole variable domain, filled in from reference TRBV5-4 and TRBJ2-7, reads ETGVTQSPTHLIKTRGQQVTLRCSSQSGHNTVSWYQQALGQGPQFIFQYYREEENGRGNFPPRFSGLQFPNYSSELNVNALELDDSALYLCASSLNPGVYEQYFGPGTRLTVT.

The gene calls are TRBV6-5 and TRBJ1-1; 7 nucleotides line up with TRBD1. Trimming at V came to 4 bases and at J to 0 bases, leaving 5 bases not matched to a gene. The CDR3 covers 15 residues. The V gene's germline CDR1 is MNHEY and CDR2 SVGAGI. The CDR3 spells CASSLPGQLNTEAFF. CDR3 sequence (DNA): TGTGCCAGCAGTTTACCGGGACAGCTGAACACTGAAGCTTTCTTT.

The table lists this clone with a few counts. The J gene is TRBJ2-2, the V gene TRBV11-2; unclear D gene. Germline assignment: CDR1 SGHAT and CDR2 FQNNGV. The CDR3 contains 13 residues. With 8 bases removed from V and 5 bases from J, the gap between germline ends came to 12 bases. In nucleotides, the CDR3 is TGTGCCAGCGGTCCCACGCGGACCGGGGAGCTGTTTTTT. Its protein is CASGPTRTGELFF.

This clone was recorded a few times. The chain uses TRBV7-3 and TRBJ2-2; maybe TRBD2 (5 bases). Germline lookup yields CDR1 SGHTA and CDR2 FQGTGA. The length of the CDR3 is 14 residues. Trimming stripped 4 bases from V and 5 bases from J, with 11 bases between. Here the CDR3 reads CASSSRPGTGELFF. The CDR3 coding sequence is TGTGCCAGCAGCTCACGCCCGGGAACCGGGGAGCTGTTTTTT.

This sequence joins TRBV19 and TRBJ2-7; possibly TRBD1 for D (6 bases). V was trimmed by 6 bases and J by 3 bases, leaving 18 bases between them. The V gene's germline CDR1 is LNHDA and CDR2 SQIVND (reference sequence). This CDR3 contains 15 residues. The CDR3 sequence: CASSRGQRGYYEQYF. The CDR3 coding sequence is TGTGCCAGTAGCAGAGGACAGCGAGGCTACTACGAGCAGTACTTC.

The rearrangement links TRBV6-6 to TRBJ2-3, with 7 bases lining up with TRBD1. The CDR3 is made up of 16 amino acids. V gave up 4 bases and J gave up 5 bases; unmatched junction bases: 12. Per the germline V gene, CDR1 is MNHNY and CDR2 is SVGAGI (reference sequence). The CDR3 loop reads CASSWLGGASGDTQYF. The CDR3 nucleotides are TGTGCCAGCAGTTGGCTAGGGGGCGCTTCAGGAGATACGCAGTATTTT.

This clone has more than one count but fewer than ten. The V call is TRBV7-9, the J call TRBJ2-2; 8 bases map to TRBD1. Germline CDR1 SEHNR, CDR2 FQNEAQ (reference sequence). The V gene end was trimmed by 5 bases and the J gene end by 2 bases; junction bases not matched to a gene: 4. This CDR3 comprises 15 residues. The CDR3 DNA sequence: TGTGCCAGCAGCCCGGGACAGGCCAACACCGGGGAGCTGTTTTTT. Protein sequence: CASSPGQANTGELFF. Drawing the rest from reference TRBV7-9 and TRBJ2-2, the complete variable domain is DTGVSQNPRHKITKRGQNVTFRCDPISEHNRLYWYRQTLGQGPEFLTYFQNEAQLEKSRLLSDRFSAERPKGSFSTLEIQRTEQGDSAMYLCASSPGQANTGELFFGEGSRLTVL.

J is TRBJ2-1 and V is TRBV6-4; 8 bases match TRBD2. Germline values: CDR1 MRHNA, CDR2 SNTAGT. V was clipped by 11 bases and J by 8 bases; unmatched bases: 8. This CDR3 contains 12 residues. The CDR3 coding sequence is TGTGCCGGGGGCGGGAGGTGGGATGAGCAGTTCTTC. Amino acids: CAGGGRWDEQFF.

This chain uses TRBV9 with TRBJ2-7; either TRBD1 or TRBD2 may supply D (5 bases each). There are 14 residues in the CDR3. Trimming pared 0 bases from V and 2 bases from J, leaving 9 bases between. Germline V CDR1 and CDR2: SGDLS, YYNGEE. CDR3 in amino acids: CASSVGGVAYEQYF. The CDR3 DNA sequence: TGTGCCAGCAGCGTAGGAGGGGTGGCCTACGAGCAGTACTTC.

This clone came up once. The chain links TRBV30 to TRBJ2-2; 8 nucleotides agree with TRBD1. Germline V CDR1 and CDR2: GTSNPN, SVGIG (reference sequence). CDR3 length: 14 residues. Germline trimming cut 4 bases from V and 5 bases from J; bases unmatched to any gene: 6. The CDR3 sequence: CAWKVDRATGELFF. The CDR3 region has the DNA TGTGCCTGGAAGGTGGACAGGGCGACCGGGGAGCTGTTTTTT.